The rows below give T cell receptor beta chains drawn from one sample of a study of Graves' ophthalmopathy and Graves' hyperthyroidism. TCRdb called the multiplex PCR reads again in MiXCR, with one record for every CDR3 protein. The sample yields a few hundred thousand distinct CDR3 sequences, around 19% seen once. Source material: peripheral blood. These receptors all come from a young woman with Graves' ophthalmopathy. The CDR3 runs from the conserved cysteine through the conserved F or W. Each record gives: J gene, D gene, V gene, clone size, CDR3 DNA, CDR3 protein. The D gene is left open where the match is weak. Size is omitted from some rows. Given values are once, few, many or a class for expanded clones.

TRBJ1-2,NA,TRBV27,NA,TGTGCCAGCAGTTTAGGCCGGACAGAAAGGGGGGGCTACACCTTC,CASSLGRTERGGYTF
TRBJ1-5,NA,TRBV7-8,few,TGTGCCAGCAGCTTAGCACCTATATGGCCCCAGCATTTT,CASSLAPIWPQHF
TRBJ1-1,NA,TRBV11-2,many,TGTGCCAGCAGCTCCCTGGGCAGGGTGATTCCGAACACTGAAGCTTTCTTT,CASSSLGRVIPNTEAFF
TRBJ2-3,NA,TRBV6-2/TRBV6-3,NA,TGTGCCACGAACAACCCACGGGCGAGCACAGATACGCAGTATTTT,CATNNPRASTDTQYF
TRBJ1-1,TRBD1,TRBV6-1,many,TGTGCCAGCAGTGAAGGAGGGAGCAGGGGGCGCGGGACTGAAGCTTTCTTT,CASSEGGSRGRGTEAFF
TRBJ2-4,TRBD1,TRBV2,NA,TGTGCCAGCAGTGCAACACAGGGGGCGTACGGCATTCAGTACTTC,CASSATQGAYGIQYF
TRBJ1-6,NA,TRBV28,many,TGTGCCAGCAGTCCGGTAAACTATAATTCACCCCTCCACTTT,CASSPVNYNSPLHF
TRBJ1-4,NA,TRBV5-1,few,TGCGCCAGCAGCTTGGATGGGGTGTCTAATGAAAAACTGTTTTTT,CASSLDGVSNEKLFF
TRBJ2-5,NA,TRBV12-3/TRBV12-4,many,TGTGCCAGCAGTCACCCTCCGGGGCGAGGGCAAGAGACCCAGTACTTC,CASSHPPGRGQETQYF
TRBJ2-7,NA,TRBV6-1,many,TGTGCCAGCAGGTCAAGGGAGGAGGGTTACGACGAGCAGTACTTC,CASRSREEGYDEQYF
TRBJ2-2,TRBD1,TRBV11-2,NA,TGTGCCAGCAGCGCTCTGGGACAGATCAACACCGGGGAGCTGTTTTTT,CASSALGQINTGELFF
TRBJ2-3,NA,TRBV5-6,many,TGTGCCAGCAGCTCGCCCCTCACAGATACGCAGTATTTT,CASSSPLTDTQYF
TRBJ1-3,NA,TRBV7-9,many,TGTGCCAGCAGCCTGAACAGGGTGACTGGAAACACCATATATTTT,CASSLNRVTGNTIYF
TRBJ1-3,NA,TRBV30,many,TGTGCCTGGAGTGTAGTATCTGGAAACACCATATATTTT,CAWSVVSGNTIYF
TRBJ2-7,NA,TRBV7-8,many,TGTGCCAGCAGATTCTCTCGGACGGAGAGCTCCTACGAGCAGTACTTC,CASRFSRTESSYEQYF
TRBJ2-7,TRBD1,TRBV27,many,TGTGCCAGCAGTACAGGGACAGGGGTGTACGAGCAGTACTTC,CASSTGTGVYEQYF
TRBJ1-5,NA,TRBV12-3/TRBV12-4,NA,TGTGCCAGCAGCTACTCAAACAGGGCCAATCAGCCCCAGCATTTT,CASSYSNRANQPQHF
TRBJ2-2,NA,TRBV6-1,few,TGTGCCAGCGAGCTTCCGAACACCGGGGAGCTGTTTTTT,CASELPNTGELFF
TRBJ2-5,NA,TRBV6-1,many,TGTGCCAGCAGAAGTGGAAGCGAGACCCAGTACTTC,CASRSGSETQYF
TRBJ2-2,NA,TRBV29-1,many,TGCAGCGCTGGTGACGCGGAGCTGTTTTTT,CSAGDAELFF
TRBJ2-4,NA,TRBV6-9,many,TGTGCCAGCAGTTATTCCCCCCCACCGCTAGCCAAAAACATTCAGTACTTC,CASSYSPPPLAKNIQYF
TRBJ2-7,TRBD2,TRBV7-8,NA,TGTGCCAGCAGCTTAGTAGGACTAGCGGGACGGCACTACGAGCAGTACTTC,CASSLVGLAGRHYEQYF
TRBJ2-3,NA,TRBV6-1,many,TGTGCCAGCAGTGTATCTGGGGGCGATAGCACAGATACGCAGTATTTT,CASSVSGGDSTDTQYF
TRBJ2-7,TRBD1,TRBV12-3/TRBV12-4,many,TGTGCCAGCAGTTTAAGGGGACAGGTAACCTACGAGCAGTACTTC,CASSLRGQVTYEQYF
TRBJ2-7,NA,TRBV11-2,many,TGTGCCAGCAGCTTGGGTGTAGGTTCCCTTATCTACGAGCAGTACTTC,CASSLGVGSLIYEQYF
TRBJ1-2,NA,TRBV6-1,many,TGTGCCAGCAGTGATATGGGGGGGTTTGGCTACACCTTC,CASSDMGGFGYTF
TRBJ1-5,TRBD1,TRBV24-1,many,TGTGCCACCAGTGATCGGACAGGAGGAAATCAGCCCCAGCATTTT,CATSDRTGGNQPQHF
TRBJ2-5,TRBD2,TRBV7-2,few,TGTGCCAGCAGTCCATCCTCTAGCGGGAGGGGAGAGACCCAGTACTTC,CASSPSSSGRGETQYF
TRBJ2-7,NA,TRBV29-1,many,TGCAGCGTTGAGGCGCCTAGGGACAACTCCTACGAGCAGTACTTC,CSVEAPRDNSYEQYF
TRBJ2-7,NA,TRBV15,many,TGTGCCACCAGCAGAGATATTGGCGGAAGACCCACCTTTCCTACGAGGCAGTACTTC,CATSRDIGGRPTFPTRQYF
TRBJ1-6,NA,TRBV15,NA,TGTGCCACCAGCAGAGAGGGCAGGGCCAATTCACCCCTCCACTTT,CATSREGRANSPLHF
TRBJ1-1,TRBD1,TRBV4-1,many,TGCGCCAGCAGCCAAGATCGACAGGGTAACACTGAAGCTTTCTTT,CASSQDRQGNTEAFF
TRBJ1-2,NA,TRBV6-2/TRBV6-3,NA,TGTGCCAGCAGTTACGCTGTACAGGGAATTATGGGCTACACCTTC,CASSYAVQGIMGYTF
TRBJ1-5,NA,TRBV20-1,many,TGCAGTGCTTCTCAGGGGCGCCAGCCCCAGCATTTT,CSASQGRQPQHF
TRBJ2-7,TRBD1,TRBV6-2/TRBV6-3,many,TGTGCCAGTTGGACAGGCACCGAGCAGTACTTC,CASWTGTEQYF
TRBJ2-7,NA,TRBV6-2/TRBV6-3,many,TGTGCCAGCAGTTACGCGCCCGGAATAGACAGCTTCTACGAGCAGTACTTC,CASSYAPGIDSFYEQYF
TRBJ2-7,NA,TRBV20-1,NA,TGCAGTGCGGGGGGCTCCTACGAGCAGTACTTC,CSAGGSYEQYF
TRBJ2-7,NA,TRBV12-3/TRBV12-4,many,TGTGCCAGCAGTCCCACCCCGTCAAAAGCCTACGAGCAGTACTTC,CASSPTPSKAYEQYF
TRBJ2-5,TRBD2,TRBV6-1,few,TGTGCCAGCACTCCGGGACTAGTTTCTGAGACCCAGTACTTC,CASTPGLVSETQYF
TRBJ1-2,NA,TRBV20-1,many,TGCAGTGCTAGAGATTTGGGGGAAAGGGACTATGGCTACACCTTC,CSARDLGERDYGYTF
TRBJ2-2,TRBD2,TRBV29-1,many,TGCAGCGTTTTAGCAAGCGGGAGAAACACCGGGGAGCTGTTTTTT,CSVLASGRNTGELFF
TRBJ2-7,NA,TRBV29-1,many,TGCAGCGGCGGACAGAACTACGAGCAGTACTTC,CSGGQNYEQYF
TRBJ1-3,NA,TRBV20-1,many,TGCAGTGCTTCCGATGTAGGAAACACCATATATTTT,CSASDVGNTIYF
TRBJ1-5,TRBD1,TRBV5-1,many,TGCGCCAGCAGCGACGGACAGGGAGGGCAGCCCCAGCATTTT,CASSDGQGGQPQHF
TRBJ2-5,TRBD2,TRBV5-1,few,TGCGCCAGCAGCCCCCTAGCGGGGGATACCCAGTACTTC,CASSPLAGDTQYF
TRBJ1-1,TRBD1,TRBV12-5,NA,TGTGCTAGTGGTCGCCGGGACAGTCGGGTAACTTTCTTT,CASGRRDSRVTFF
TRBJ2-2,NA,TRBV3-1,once,TGTGCCAGCAGCCAATTCACAGGGAGATCGAACACCGGGGAGCTGTTTTTT,CASSQFTGRSNTGELFF
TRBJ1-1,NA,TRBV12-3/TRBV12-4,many,TGTGCCAGCTCGGCTATCACTGAAGCTTTCTTT,CASSAITEAFF
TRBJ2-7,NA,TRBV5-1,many,TGCGCCAGCAGTTGGGGGGCAGAAACCTACGAGCAGTACTTC,CASSWGAETYEQYF
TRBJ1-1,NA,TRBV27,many,TGTGCCAGCAGACCACTTTCGAATCTTGAAGCTTTCTTT,CASRPLSNLEAFF
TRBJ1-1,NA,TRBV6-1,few,TGTGCCAGCAGTAGTTCGGGAATTATGAACACTGAAGCTTTCTTT,CASSSSGIMNTEAFF
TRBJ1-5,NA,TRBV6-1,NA,TGTGCCAGCACCCCTCTTTTGAATCAGCCCCAGCATTTT,CASTPLLNQPQHF
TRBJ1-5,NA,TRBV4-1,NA,TGCGCCAGCAGCCAACGATGGGACAGCAATCAGCCCCAGCATTTT,CASSQRWDSNQPQHF
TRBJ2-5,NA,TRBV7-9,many,TGTGCCAGCAGCTTAGCGGCGGGGAAGACCCAGTACTTC,CASSLAAGKTQYF
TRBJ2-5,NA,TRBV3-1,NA,TGTGCCAGCAGCCTTCGTCTGGAGACCCAGTACTTC,CASSLRLETQYF
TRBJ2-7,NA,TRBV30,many,TGTGCCTGGAGTGACGAGGGCAGGGGCTACGAGCAGTACTTC,CAWSDEGRGYEQYF
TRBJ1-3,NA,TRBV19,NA,TGTGCCAGTAGTGCGACAGTTGGAAACACCATATATTTT,CASSATVGNTIYF
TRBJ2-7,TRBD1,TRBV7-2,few,TGTGCCAGCAGCTTTATGACAGGGTCAACCGCCGAGCAGTACTTC,CASSFMTGSTAEQYF
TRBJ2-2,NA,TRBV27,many,TGTGCCAGCAGTTTAGGGCGGCCCGGGGAGCTGTTTTTT,CASSLGRPGELFF
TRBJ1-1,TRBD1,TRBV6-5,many,TGTGCCAGCAGTTTACTTGGGGGAGGGGGCATGAACACTGAAGCTTTCTTT,CASSLLGGGGMNTEAFF